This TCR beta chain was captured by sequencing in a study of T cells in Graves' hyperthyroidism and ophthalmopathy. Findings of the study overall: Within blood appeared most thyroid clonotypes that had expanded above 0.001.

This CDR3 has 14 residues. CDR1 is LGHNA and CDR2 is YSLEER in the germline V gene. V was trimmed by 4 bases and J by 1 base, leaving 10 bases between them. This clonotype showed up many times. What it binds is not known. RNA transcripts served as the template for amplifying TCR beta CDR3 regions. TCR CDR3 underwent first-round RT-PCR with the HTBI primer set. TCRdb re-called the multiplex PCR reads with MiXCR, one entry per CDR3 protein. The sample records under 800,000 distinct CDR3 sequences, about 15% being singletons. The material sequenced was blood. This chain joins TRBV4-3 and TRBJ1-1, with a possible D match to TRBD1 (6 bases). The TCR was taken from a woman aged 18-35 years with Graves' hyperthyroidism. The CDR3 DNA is TGCGCCAGCAGCCCGCAGGGGACGAACACTGAAGCTTTCTTT. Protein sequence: CASSPQGTNTEAFF.